A selection of T cell receptor beta chains follows, all from one sample in a study of shared clonotypes between healthy human individuals. The table came from immunoSEQ multiplex PCR; TCRdb's copy has only in-frame clones and leaves some out. This repertoire shows over a million clones, about 80% found once; its top ten account for 1.4% to 1.5%. Sequenced input: memory CD4+ T cells sorted from blood. The origin of the receptors is a man between 18 and 29 years old in good health. The conserved cysteine and the conserved F or W are not part of the CDR3 here. Fields, in order: J gene, V gene, CDR3 protein.

j_call: TRBJ2-7; v_call: TRBV7-9; cdr3_aa: ASSLVDGFEQY
j_call: TRBJ2-7; v_call: TRBV6-1; cdr3_aa: ASKSSEPSYEQY
j_call: TRBJ2-7; v_call: TRBV6-1; cdr3_aa: ASSEVHRDEQY
j_call: TRBJ2-7; v_call: TRBV9; cdr3_aa: ASSVRREGEQY
j_call: TRBJ2-2; v_call: TRBV30; cdr3_aa: AWTRTSTGELF
j_call: TRBJ2-7; v_call: TRBV28; cdr3_aa: ASSPTHVTSGGADHEQY
j_call: TRBJ2-7; v_call: TRBV6-5; cdr3_aa: ASSYSRTSGTYEQY
j_call: TRBJ2-2; v_call: TRBV7-2; cdr3_aa: ASSLGTSGSGELF
j_call: TRBJ1-1; v_call: TRBV30; cdr3_aa: ASGAQSTEAF
j_call: TRBJ2-5; v_call: TRBV28; cdr3_aa: ASSPQGRGAETQY
j_call: TRBJ1-5; v_call: TRBV5-1; cdr3_aa: ASRYNLMGTVNQPQH
j_call: TRBJ1-4; v_call: TRBV27; cdr3_aa: ASSLRDRPEKLF
j_call: TRBJ1-6; v_call: TRBV30; cdr3_aa: ACGSGTLGNSPLH
j_call: TRBJ1-2; v_call: TRBV27; cdr3_aa: ASSLSPGTVGYT
j_call: TRBJ1-1; v_call: TRBV5-5; cdr3_aa: ASSSGRTLNTEAF
j_call: TRBJ2-3; v_call: TRBV15; cdr3_aa: ATSRDISTDTQY
j_call: TRBJ1-2; v_call: TRBV27; cdr3_aa: ASSLKAFYGYT
j_call: TRBJ2-7; v_call: TRBV7-9; cdr3_aa: ASSLITGSYEQY
j_call: TRBJ2-7; v_call: TRBV5-5; cdr3_aa: ASSLDSGGSYEQY
j_call: TRBJ2-5; v_call: TRBV5-1; cdr3_aa: ASSLSGPETQY
j_call: TRBJ1-2; v_call: TRBV19; cdr3_aa: ASRSLRGYT
j_call: TRBJ2-5; v_call: TRBV27; cdr3_aa: ASSRKETQY
j_call: TRBJ2-5; v_call: TRBV27; cdr3_aa: ASSLNRLETQY
j_call: TRBJ1-2; v_call: TRBV5-4; cdr3_aa: ASSLQGVDYGYT
j_call: TRBJ1-2; v_call: TRBV6-1; cdr3_aa: ASRVASANYGYT
j_call: TRBJ2-2; v_call: TRBV6-5; cdr3_aa: ASRPQSGELF
j_call: TRBJ1-3; v_call: TRBV5-1; cdr3_aa: ASSLNRGTGNTIY
j_call: TRBJ2-3; v_call: TRBV6-5; cdr3_aa: ASSYRQGSNSDTQY
j_call: TRBJ1-5; v_call: TRBV7-9; cdr3_aa: ASSLGQLNQPQH
j_call: TRBJ2-7; v_call: TRBV29-1; cdr3_aa: SVLTDRGYEQY
j_call: TRBJ1-6; v_call: TRBV5-6; cdr3_aa: ASSPGTGQKDSPLH
j_call: TRBJ2-5; v_call: TRBV5-8; cdr3_aa: ASSLGDRDQETQY
j_call: TRBJ2-3; v_call: TRBV5-1; cdr3_aa: ASSSGGGQGANTQY
j_call: TRBJ2-5; v_call: TRBV2; cdr3_aa: ASSVRKQETQY
j_call: TRBJ2-1; v_call: TRBV7-7; cdr3_aa: ANPGTYYEQF
j_call: TRBJ1-1; v_call: TRBV2; cdr3_aa: ASSEVLHSEAF
j_call: TRBJ2-7; v_call: TRBV6-6; cdr3_aa: ASRRGAVEQY
j_call: TRBJ2-7; v_call: TRBV5-6; cdr3_aa: ASSIDGRSYEQY
j_call: TRBJ2-4; v_call: TRBV10-2; cdr3_aa: ASSESTRAGGPDKNIQY
j_call: TRBJ1-5; v_call: TRBV15; cdr3_aa: ATSWGSNQPQH
j_call: TRBJ2-1; v_call: TRBV14; cdr3_aa: ASSRSRYGEQF
j_call: TRBJ2-1; v_call: TRBV10-3; cdr3_aa: AISKDSGSYNEQF
j_call: TRBJ2-5; v_call: TRBV25-1; cdr3_aa: ASSNTGTGGGEQY
j_call: TRBJ1-2; v_call: TRBV28; cdr3_aa: ASSLRTDYGYT
j_call: TRBJ2-2; v_call: TRBV7-3; cdr3_aa: ASSLEARPGGELF
j_call: TRBJ2-2; v_call: TRBV5-1; cdr3_aa: ASSHGQGGSTGELF
j_call: TRBJ2-3; v_call: TRBV6-6; cdr3_aa: ASSPTRGADTQY
j_call: TRBJ1-1; v_call: TRBV2; cdr3_aa: ASSEEVGTEAF
j_call: TRBJ2-7; v_call: TRBV11-2; cdr3_aa: ASSFQAGTALSEQY
j_call: TRBJ2-2; v_call: TRBV2; cdr3_aa: ASSFDRAGDGELF